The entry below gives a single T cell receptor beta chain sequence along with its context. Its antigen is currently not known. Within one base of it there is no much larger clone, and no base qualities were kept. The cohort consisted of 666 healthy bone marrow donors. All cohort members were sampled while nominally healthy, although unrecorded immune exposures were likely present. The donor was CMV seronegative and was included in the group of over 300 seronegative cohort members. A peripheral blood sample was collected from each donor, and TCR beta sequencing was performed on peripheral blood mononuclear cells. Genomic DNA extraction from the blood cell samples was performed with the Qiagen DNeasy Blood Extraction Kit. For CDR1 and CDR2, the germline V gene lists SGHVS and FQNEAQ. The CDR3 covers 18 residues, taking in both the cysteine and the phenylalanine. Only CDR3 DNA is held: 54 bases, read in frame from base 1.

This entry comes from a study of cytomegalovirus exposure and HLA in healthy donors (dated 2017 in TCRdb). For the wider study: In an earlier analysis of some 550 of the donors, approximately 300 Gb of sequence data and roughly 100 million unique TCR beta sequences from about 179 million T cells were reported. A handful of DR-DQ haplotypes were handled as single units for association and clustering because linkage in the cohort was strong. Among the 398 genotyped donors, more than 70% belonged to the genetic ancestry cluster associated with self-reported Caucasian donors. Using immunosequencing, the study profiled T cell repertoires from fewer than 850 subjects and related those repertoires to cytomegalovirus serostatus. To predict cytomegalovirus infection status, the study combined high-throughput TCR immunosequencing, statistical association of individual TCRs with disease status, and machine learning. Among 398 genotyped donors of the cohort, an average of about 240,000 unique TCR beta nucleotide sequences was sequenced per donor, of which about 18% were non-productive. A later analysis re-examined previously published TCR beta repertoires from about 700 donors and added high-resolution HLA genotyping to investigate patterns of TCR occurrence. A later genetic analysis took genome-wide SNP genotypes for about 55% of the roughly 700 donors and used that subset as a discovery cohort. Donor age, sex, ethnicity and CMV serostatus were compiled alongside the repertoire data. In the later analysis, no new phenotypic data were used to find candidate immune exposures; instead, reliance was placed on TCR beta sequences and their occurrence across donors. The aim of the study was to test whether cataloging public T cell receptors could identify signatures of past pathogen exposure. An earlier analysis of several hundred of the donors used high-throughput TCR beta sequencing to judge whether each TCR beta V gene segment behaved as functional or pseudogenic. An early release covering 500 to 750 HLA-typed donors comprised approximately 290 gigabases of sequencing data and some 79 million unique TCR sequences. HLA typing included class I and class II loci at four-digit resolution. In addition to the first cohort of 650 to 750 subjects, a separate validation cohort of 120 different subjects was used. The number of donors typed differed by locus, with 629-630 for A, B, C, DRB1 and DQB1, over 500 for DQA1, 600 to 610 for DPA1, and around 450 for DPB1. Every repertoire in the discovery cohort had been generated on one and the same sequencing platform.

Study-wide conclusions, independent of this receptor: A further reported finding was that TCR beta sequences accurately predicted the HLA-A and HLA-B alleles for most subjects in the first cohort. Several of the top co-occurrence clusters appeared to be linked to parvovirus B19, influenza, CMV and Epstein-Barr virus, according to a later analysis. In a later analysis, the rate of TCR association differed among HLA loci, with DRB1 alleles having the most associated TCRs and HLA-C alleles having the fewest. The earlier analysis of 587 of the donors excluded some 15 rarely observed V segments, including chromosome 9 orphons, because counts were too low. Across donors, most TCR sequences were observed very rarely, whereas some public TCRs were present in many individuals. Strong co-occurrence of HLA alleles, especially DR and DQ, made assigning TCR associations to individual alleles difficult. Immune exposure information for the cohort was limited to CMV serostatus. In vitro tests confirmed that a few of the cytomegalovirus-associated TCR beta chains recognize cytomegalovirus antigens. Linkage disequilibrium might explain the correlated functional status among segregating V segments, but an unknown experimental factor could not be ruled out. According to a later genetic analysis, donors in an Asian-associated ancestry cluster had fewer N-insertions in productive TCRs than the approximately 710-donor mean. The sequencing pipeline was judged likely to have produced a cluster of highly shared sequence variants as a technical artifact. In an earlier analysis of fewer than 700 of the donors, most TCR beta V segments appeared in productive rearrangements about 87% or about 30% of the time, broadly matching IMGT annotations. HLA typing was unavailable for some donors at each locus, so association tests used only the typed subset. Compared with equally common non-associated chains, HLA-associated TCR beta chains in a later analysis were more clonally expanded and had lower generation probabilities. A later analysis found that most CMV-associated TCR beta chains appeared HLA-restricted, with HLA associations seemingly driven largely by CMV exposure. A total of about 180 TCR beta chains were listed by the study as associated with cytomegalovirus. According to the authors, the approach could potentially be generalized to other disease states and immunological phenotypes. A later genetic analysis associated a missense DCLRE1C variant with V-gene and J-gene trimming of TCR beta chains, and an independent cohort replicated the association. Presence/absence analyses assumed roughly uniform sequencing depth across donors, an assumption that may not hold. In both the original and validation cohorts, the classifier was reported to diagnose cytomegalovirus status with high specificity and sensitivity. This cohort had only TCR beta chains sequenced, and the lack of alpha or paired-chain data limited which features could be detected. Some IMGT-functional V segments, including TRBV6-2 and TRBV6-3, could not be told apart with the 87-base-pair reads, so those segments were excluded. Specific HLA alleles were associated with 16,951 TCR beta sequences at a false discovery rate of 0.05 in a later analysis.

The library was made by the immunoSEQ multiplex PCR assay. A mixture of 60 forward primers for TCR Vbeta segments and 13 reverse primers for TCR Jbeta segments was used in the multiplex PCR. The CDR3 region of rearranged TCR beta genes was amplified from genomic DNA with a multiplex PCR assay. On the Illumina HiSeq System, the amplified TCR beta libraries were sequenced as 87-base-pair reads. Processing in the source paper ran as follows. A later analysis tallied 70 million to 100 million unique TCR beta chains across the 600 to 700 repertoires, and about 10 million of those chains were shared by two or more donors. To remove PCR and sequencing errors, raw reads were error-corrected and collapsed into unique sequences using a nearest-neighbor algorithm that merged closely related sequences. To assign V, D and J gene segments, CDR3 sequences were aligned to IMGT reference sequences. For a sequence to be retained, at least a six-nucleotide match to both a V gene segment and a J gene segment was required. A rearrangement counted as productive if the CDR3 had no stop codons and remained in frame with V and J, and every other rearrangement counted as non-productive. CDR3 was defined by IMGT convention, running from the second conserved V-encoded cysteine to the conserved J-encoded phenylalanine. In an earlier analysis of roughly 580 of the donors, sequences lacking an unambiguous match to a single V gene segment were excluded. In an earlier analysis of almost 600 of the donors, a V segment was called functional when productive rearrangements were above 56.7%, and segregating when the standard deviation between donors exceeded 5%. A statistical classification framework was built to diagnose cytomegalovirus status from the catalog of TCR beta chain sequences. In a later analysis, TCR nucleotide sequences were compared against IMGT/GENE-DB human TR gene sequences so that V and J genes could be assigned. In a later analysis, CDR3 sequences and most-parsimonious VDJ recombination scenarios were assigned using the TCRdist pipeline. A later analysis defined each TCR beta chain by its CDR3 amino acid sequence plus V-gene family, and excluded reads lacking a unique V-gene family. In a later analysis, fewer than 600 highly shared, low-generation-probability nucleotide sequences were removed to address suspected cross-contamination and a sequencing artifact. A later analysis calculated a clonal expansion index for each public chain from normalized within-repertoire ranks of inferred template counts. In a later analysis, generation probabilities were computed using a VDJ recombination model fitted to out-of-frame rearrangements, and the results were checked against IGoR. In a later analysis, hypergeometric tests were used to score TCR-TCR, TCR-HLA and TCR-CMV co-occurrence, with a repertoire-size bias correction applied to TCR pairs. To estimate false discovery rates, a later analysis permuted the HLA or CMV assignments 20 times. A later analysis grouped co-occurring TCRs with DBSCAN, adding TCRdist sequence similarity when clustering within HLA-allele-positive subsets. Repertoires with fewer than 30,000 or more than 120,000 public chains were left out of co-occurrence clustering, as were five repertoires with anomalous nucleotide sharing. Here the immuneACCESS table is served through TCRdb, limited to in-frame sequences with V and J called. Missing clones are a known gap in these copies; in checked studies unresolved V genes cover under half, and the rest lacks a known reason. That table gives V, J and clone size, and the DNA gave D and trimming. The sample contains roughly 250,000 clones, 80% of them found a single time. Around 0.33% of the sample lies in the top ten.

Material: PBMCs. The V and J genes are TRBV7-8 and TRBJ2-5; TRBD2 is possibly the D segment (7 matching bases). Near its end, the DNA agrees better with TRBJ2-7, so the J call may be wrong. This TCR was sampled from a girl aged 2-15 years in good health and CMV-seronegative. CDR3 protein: CASSLVEGWAGAKYEQYF. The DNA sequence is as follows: TGTGCCAGCAGCTTAGTCGAGGGGTGGGCGGGGGCTAAGTACGAGCAGTACTTC.